This passage covers 16 T cell receptor beta chains from one sample sequenced in a study of identical twins. TCRdb independently ran MiXCR on the 5' RACE reads; one entry per CDR3 protein. The top ten hold approximately 0.25% of the sample, which has roughly 1.6 million distinct CDR3 sequences, 25% to 35% seen once. Sequencing was carried out using cord blood. The origin of the receptors is a newborn girl in good health.

The chain is built from TRBV20-1 and TRBJ2-4; D is undetermined. The end of the DNA is better explained by TRBJ2-7, so the J call may be wrong. CDR3 length: 11 amino acids. Per the germline V gene, CDR1 is DFQATT and CDR2 is SNEGSKA (reference sequence). CDR3: CSASRVFEQYF. CDR3 nucleotide sequence: TGCAGTGCTAGTCGGGTGTTCGAGCAGTACTTC.

This clonotype was observed a few times. The CDR3 nucleotides are TGTGCCAGCAGCCAAGATGTAGCGGGCTCCTACAATGAGCAGTTCTTC. Amino acids: CASSQDVAGSYNEQFF. V gene TRBV4-2 combines with J gene TRBJ2-1, with 7 bases that match TRBD2. From germline, CDR1 is LGHNA and CDR2 YNFKEQ. V was clipped by 0 bases and J by 0 bases; unmatched bases: 2. There are 16 residues in the CDR3.

J is TRBJ2-1 and V is TRBV10-3; 10 bases line up with TRBD2. Per the germline V gene, CDR1 is ENHRY and CDR2 is SYGVKD. V dropped 10 bases and J dropped 5; count of bases not matched to a gene: 5. The CDR3 sequence is 13 residues long. This CDR3 reads CATSGRANNEQFF. The CDR3 bases are TGTGCCACCAGCGGGAGGGCGAACAATGAGCAGTTCTTC.

This rearrangement joins TRBV12-3 or TRBV12-4 to TRBJ2-7; 11 bases align to TRBD2. Trimming at V came to 4 bases and at J to 7 bases, leaving 9 bases not matched to a gene. The CDR3 contains 15 residues. This CDR3 reads CASSSLAGGVGEQYF. The CDR3 nucleotides are TGTGCCAGCAGTTCTCTAGCGGGGGGCGTGGGTGAGCAGTACTTC.

The V gene is TRBV20-1, the J gene TRBJ2-7; 12 positions agree with TRBD2. With V trimmed by 3 bases and J by 2 bases, 14 bases remained unmatched. The CDR3 is 18 amino acids. Germline loops: CDR1 DFQATT, CDR2 SNEGSKA (reference sequence). The CDR3 DNA follows: TGCAGTGCTAGTAGGGTCAGGGGACTAGCGGGCCCTCCCTACGAGCAGTACTTC. It codes for CSASRVRGLAGPPYEQYF.

The CDR3, as DNA: TGCAGTGCTCAGGACTATGACAATGAGCAGTTCTTC. It encodes CSAQDYDNEQFF. The V and J genes are TRBV20-1 and TRBJ2-1, with D possibly matching TRBD2 (6 bases). The germline V gene encodes CDR1 DFQATT and CDR2 SNEGSKA (reference sequence). The V end was cut by 5 bases, the J end by 5 bases, with 10 bases between. The CDR3 spans 12 residues.

The V call is TRBV7-2, the J call TRBJ2-1; D possibly corresponds to TRBD1 (6 bases). Germline V CDR1 and CDR2: SGHTA, FQGNSA. The V and J ends lost 0 bases and 6 bases respectively, with 12 bases between them. The CDR3 totals 15 residues. CDR3: CASSLANRVSNEQFF. DNA for the CDR3: TGTGCCAGCAGCTTAGCCAACAGGGTTAGCAATGAGCAGTTCTTC.

The CDR3 nucleotides are TGCGCCAGCACGTCAGGGTACACTTCTCCAACTAATGAAAAACTGTTTTTT. Translated, it gives CASTSGYTSPTNEKLFF. The chain has TRBV5-1 and TRBJ1-4; the D gene is possibly TRBD1 (5 bases). This CDR3 has 17 amino acids. Germline CDR1 SGHRS, CDR2 YFSETQ. The V end was cut by 6 bases, the J end by 0 bases, with 18 bases between.

The chain is built from TRBV6-1 and TRBJ2-1; TRBD2 aligns across 11 bases. The better agreement between TRBJ2-7 and the DNA end casts doubt on the J call. The CDR3 is 16 residues long. Germline V lookup: CDR1 MNHNS, CDR2 SASEGT. CDR3: CASRPLAGESCNEQYF. For the CDR3, the DNA is TGTGCCAGCAGACCACTAGCGGGGGAATCCTGCAATGAGCAGTACTTC.

This chain connects TRBV4-1 to TRBJ2-7; 7 bases line up with TRBD1. This CDR3 is 15 amino acids long. Trimming at V came to 2 bases and at J to 0 bases, leaving 4 bases not matched to a gene. Germline values: CDR1 MGHRA, CDR2 YSYEKL. Here the CDR3 reads CASSQNRGRSYEQYF. The CDR3 DNA is TGCGCCAGCAGCCAAAACAGGGGCCGCTCCTACGAGCAGTACTTC.

Only one count was recorded for this clonotype. A much bigger clone sits one base away, suggesting this may be a read error. The chain carries TRBV4-2 and TRBJ1-2; tentatively, D is TRBD1 (5 bases). This CDR3 has 15 amino acids. V lost 0 bases and J lost 2, with 10 bases in between. The germline gives CDR1 LGHNA, CDR2 YNFKEQ. CDR3 sequence reads: CASSQEFRGNYGYTF. DNA for the CDR3: TGTGCCAGCAGCCAAGAGTTTAGGGGAAACTATGGCTACACCTTC.

To note about this clonotype: A read error may explain this, as a much larger clone is one base away. The chain is built from TRBV29-1 and TRBJ2-1, with 7 nucleotides matching TRBD2. The J segment lost 5 bases and the V segment lost 6 bases, leaving 10 bases of the junction unmatched. CDR1 is SQVTM, CDR2 ANQGSEA, per germline. The CDR3 runs 14 residues. Here the CDR3 reads CSVGRGLPHNEQFF. The CDR3 DNA sequence: TGCAGCGTGGGGAGGGGCCTTCCCCACAATGAGCAGTTCTTC.

Worth noting for this clonotype: Just one base apart from a much larger clone, this may be a read error. This chain joins TRBV29-1 and TRBJ2-3; D is possibly TRBD1 (6 bases). V lost 6 bases to trimming and J lost 2 bases, with 15 bases between them. CDR3 size: 14 residues. Germline V gene lookup returns CDR1 SQVTM and CDR2 ANQGSEA. The CDR3 sequence is CSVQGRGSTDTQYF. CDR3 DNA sequence: TGCAGCGTGCAAGGCAGGGGATCCACAGATACGCAGTATTTT.

V and J are TRBV29-1 and TRBJ1-1; unclear D gene. Trimming cost V 2 bases and J 4 bases, with 11 bases left between them. The V gene's germline CDR1 is SQVTM and CDR2 ANQGSEA. The CDR3 extends over 13 amino acids. CDR3 residues: CSVELQPSTEAFF. For the CDR3, the DNA is TGCAGCGTTGAACTCCAACCGAGCACTGAAGCTTTCTTT.

As DNA, the CDR3 is TGTGCCACCAGTGATTTGCAACCTAAGGCCCGAGGGACTGAAGCTTTCTTT. It translates to CATSDLQPKARGTEAFF. The chain links TRBV24-1 to TRBJ1-1; D is unclear. Per germline, CDR1 KGHDR and CDR2 SFDVKD. This CDR3 comprises 17 residues. V dropped 0 bases and J dropped 5 bases, with 18 bases sitting between them.

This clonotype was detected a few times. The chain links TRBV7-9 to TRBJ2-3, with 9 bases identical to TRBD2. Per germline, CDR1 SEHNR and CDR2 FQNEAQ (reference sequence). With 5 bases clipped from V and 3 bases from J, the junction kept 9 bases outside the gene matches. The CDR3 extends over 16 amino acids. CDR3 region: CASSRASGKSTDTQYF. The CDR3 DNA reads TGTGCCAGCAGCCGCGCTAGCGGGAAGTCGACAGATACGCAGTATTTT.